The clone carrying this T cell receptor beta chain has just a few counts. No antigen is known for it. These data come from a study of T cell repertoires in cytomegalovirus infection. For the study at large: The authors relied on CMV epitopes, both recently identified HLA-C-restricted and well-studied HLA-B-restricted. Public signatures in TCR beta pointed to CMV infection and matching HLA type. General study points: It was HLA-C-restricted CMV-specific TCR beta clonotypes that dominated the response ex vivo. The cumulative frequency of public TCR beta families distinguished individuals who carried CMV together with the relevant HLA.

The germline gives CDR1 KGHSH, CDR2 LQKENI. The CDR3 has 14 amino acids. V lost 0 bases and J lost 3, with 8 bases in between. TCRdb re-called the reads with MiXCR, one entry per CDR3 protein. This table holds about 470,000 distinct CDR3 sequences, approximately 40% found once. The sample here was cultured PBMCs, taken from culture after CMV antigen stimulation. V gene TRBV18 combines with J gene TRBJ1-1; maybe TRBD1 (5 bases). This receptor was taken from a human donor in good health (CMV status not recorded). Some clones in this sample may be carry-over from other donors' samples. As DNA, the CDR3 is TGTGCCAGCTCACCACCGGGGGTTGACACTGAAGCTTTCTTT. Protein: CASSPPGVDTEAFF.